This T cell receptor (beta chain) was sequenced for a study of blood T cell repertoires in COVID-19. Background on the study: Researchers got acute and convalescent COVID-19 samples from the United States, Italy and Spain. T cells, B-cell-depleted T cells, or PBMCs provided the cDNA or gDNA that served as material.

TCRdb's table, derived via immunoSEQ multiplex PCR, lists solely in-frame clones and lacks some. Here the sample spans roughly 120,000 clones, 70% to 90% being singletons. CDR1 is SEHNR, CDR2 FQNEAQ, per germline (reference sequence). V shed 5 bases and J shed 3 bases, with 10 bases lying between them. This CDR3 contains 13 residues. The V gene is TRBV7-9, the J gene TRBJ1-1; tentatively, D is TRBD1 (5 bases). The sequenced sample consisted of peripheral blood. The TCR was taken from a woman in her 70s who had recovered from COVID-19. The CDR3 nucleotides are TGTGCCAGCAGCCCAGACAGCTACACTGAAGCTTTCTTT. It translates to CASSPDSYTEAFF.